One and the same sample provided the 15 T cell receptor beta chains below, sequenced in a study of blood T cell repertoires in COVID-19. Repertoires were generated with immunoSEQ multiplex PCR, while TCRdb's copy carries only in-frame clones and drops some. The sample shows fewer than 300,000 clones, less than 85% of them seen only once. The sequenced sample was peripheral blood. These receptors originate from a woman aged 65 to 85 with active or convalescent COVID-19.

The chain is built from TRBV7-9 and TRBJ1-1; possibly TRBD1 for D (5 bases). The CDR3 spans 14 residues. The V end lost 3 bases, the J end lost 5 bases, and 13 bases lay between the germline ends. Germline values: CDR1 SEHNR, CDR2 FQNEAQ (reference sequence). CDR3 DNA sequence: TGTGCCAGCAGCTTTGGACGGGGGAGTACTGAAGCTTTCTTT. Its translation is CASSFGRGSTEAFF.

This clone was observed a handful of times. This sequence joins TRBV7-9 and TRBJ1-2, with 10 bases fitting TRBD1. The V gene end was trimmed by 3 bases and the J gene end by 8 bases; junction bases not matched to a gene: 6. The CDR3 contains 14 residues. Germline V gives CDR1 SEHNR, CDR2 FQNEAQ (reference sequence). CDR3 amino acids: CASSLTGGAGGYTF. DNA of the CDR3: TGTGCCAGCAGCTTGACAGGGGGCGCGGGAGGCTACACCTTC.

A remark on this clone: In the same sample, other DNA sequences code for this CDR3. The V gene is TRBV29-1, the J gene TRBJ1-3, with D hard to call. The germline CDR1 and CDR2 sequences are SQVTM and ANQGSEA. V lost 3 bases and J 4 bases, leaving 4 bases between the germline ends. The length of the CDR3 is 11 residues. The DNA for the CDR3 is TGCAGCGTTGATCGGGGAAACACCATATATTTT. This gives the protein CSVDRGNTIYF.

In its sample, this clone was seen a few times. The J gene is TRBJ1-1, the V gene TRBV12-3 or TRBV12-4; no definite D call. This CDR3 has 13 residues. Between the trimmed V and J ends, which lost 2 bases and 4 bases, there was a span of 8 bases. This chain's CDR3 is CASSLITVTEAFF. The DNA for the CDR3 is TGTGCCAGCAGTTTAATCACGGTCACTGAAGCTTTCTTT.

The genes are TRBV11-1 and TRBJ2-1; D not certain. Trimming shortened V by 1 base and J by 0 bases, and 7 bases separated the two germline ends. There are 15 residues in the CDR3. Germline V gene lookup returns CDR1 SGHAT and CDR2 FQDESV (reference sequence). The CDR3 bases are TGTGCCAGCAGCTTAGTTAGCAACTCCTACAATGAGCAGTTCTTC. Protein sequence: CASSLVSNSYNEQFF. The whole variable domain, remainder taken from reference TRBV11-1 and TRBJ2-1, is EAEVAQSPRYKITEKSQAVAFWCDPISGHATLYWYRQILGQGPELLVQFQDESVVDDSQLPKDRFSAERLKGVDSTLKIQPAELGDSAMYLCASSLVSNSYNEQFFGPGTRLTVL.

The V and J genes are TRBV7-2 and TRBJ2-5, with 7 bases fitting TRBD2. Germline lookup yields CDR1 SGHTA and CDR2 FQGNSA. The V gene end was trimmed by 3 bases and the J gene end by 2 bases; junction bases not matched to a gene: 3. The CDR3 totals 14 residues. The CDR3 is CASSLGLTQETQYF. The CDR3 DNA follows: TGTGCCAGCAGCTTGGGACTAACGCAAGAGACCCAGTACTTC.

The sample holds a few counts of this clone. This chain joins TRBV6-4 and TRBJ2-7; 9 nucleotides agree with TRBD2. Germline CDR1 is MRHNA and CDR2 is SNTAGT. Trimming removed 3 bases from V and 4 bases from J; junction bases left unmatched: 1. CDR3 size: 13 residues. CDR3 region: CASSDLAGYEQYF. Here the CDR3 DNA reads TGTGCCAGCAGTGATCTAGCGGGGTACGAGCAGTACTTC.

This clone has more than one count but fewer than ten. The J gene is TRBJ2-2, the V gene TRBV7-9, with D unclear. Trimming took 4 bases from V and 1 from J, leaving 10 bases between them. Germline values: CDR1 SEHNR, CDR2 FQNEAQ (reference sequence). The CDR3 length is 15 residues. The CDR3 nucleotides read TGTGCCAGCAGCTATTTACACCTGAACACCGGGGAGCTGTTTTTT. Translating it yields CASSYLHLNTGELFF.

The chain links TRBV11-3 to TRBJ2-3; 10 bases fit TRBD2. J gave up 0 bases and V 5 bases, and 11 bases lay outside the gene matches. The CDR3 spans 18 residues. In germline, CDR1 is SGHNT, CDR2 YENEEA. The CDR3 loop reads CASSRGLASDGSTDTQYF. In DNA form, the CDR3 reads TGTGCCAGCAGCAGGGGACTAGCGAGCGACGGGAGCACAGATACGCAGTATTTT.

The rearrangement links TRBV28 to TRBJ1-1; D may be TRBD1 (5 bases). Germline CDR1 and CDR2: MDHEN and SYDVKM. This CDR3 has 15 residues. Between the trimmed V and J ends, which lost 2 bases and 4 bases, there was a span of 14 bases. The CDR3 nucleotides read TGTGCCAGCAGTTTAGGTTCAGGGTGGATCACTGAAGCTTTCTTT. Residues: CASSLGSGWITEAFF.

The chain is built from TRBV10-3 and TRBJ2-2, with TRBD1 matching over 10 bases. The trim removed 5 bases at V and 4 bases at J, leaving 10 bases unmatched. The CDR3 has 17 amino acids. Germline V gives CDR1 ENHRY, CDR2 SYGVKD. The CDR3 reads CAISPTLGQGSTGELFF. The CDR3 coding sequence is TGTGCCATCAGTCCGACCTTGGGACAGGGGTCCACCGGGGAGCTGTTTTTT.

The V and J genes are TRBV10-3 and TRBJ2-5, with 7 bases matching TRBD2. CDR1 is ENHRY, CDR2 SYGVKD, per germline. The V segment lost 6 bases and the J segment 5 bases; nucleotides outside the gene matches: 9. This CDR3 comprises 14 residues. The CDR3 sequence is CAISYSGVGETQYF. In DNA, the CDR3 is TGTGCCATCAGCTACAGCGGGGTGGGGGAGACCCAGTACTTC.

The CDR3, as DNA: TGCGCCAGCAGCCTTAGCGGGACCCCCACCTACAATGAGCAGTTCTTC. It codes for CASSLSGTPTYNEQFF. This sequence joins TRBV5-1 and TRBJ2-1, with 8 bases fitting TRBD2. The CDR3 loop spans 16 amino acids. The V gene's germline CDR1 is SGHRS and CDR2 YFSETQ. The J segment lost 2 bases and the V segment lost 4 bases, leaving 8 bases of the junction unmatched.

This chain joins TRBV19 and TRBJ2-1; the D is unclear. CDR3 length: 14 amino acids. The V gene lost 1 base and the J gene lost 9 bases, with 13 bases spanning the gap. Germline CDR1 reads LNHDA; CDR2 reads SQIVND (reference sequence). In DNA form, the CDR3 reads TGTGCCAGTAGTATAGCGGCTAGATCGGTTGAGCAGTTCTTC. Translation: CASSIAARSVEQFF.

V and J are TRBV30 and TRBJ2-3, with a weak D call TRBD2 (6 bases). CDR1 GTSNPN and CDR2 SVGIG come from the germline V gene (reference sequence). V dropped 5 bases and J dropped 4 bases, with 13 bases sitting between them. The CDR3 totals 13 residues. The CDR3: CAWRRGLADTQYF. For the CDR3, the DNA is TGTGCCTGGCGGCGGGGTCTTGCAGATACGCAGTATTTT. The full variable domain, with the rest looked up from reference TRBV30 and TRBJ2-3, is SQTIHQWPATLVQPVGSPLSLECTVEGTSNPNLYWYRQAAGRGLQLLFYSVGIGQISSEVPQNLSASRPQDRQFILSSKKLLLSDSGFYLCAWRRGLADTQYFGPGTRLTVL.